This entry concerns a single T cell receptor beta chain. Its target is unknown. The PCR contained 60 Vbeta and 13 Jbeta primers. Profiling relied on immunoSEQ multiplex PCR, and the TCRdb table lists in-frame clones only, not all of them. The table includes approximately 89,000 clones, roughly 80% detected once. These data belong to a study of cytomegalovirus exposure and HLA in healthy donors. General study results and limits: Clonal expansion was found to be greater in HLA-associated TCR beta chains than in equally common others in a later analysis.

This CDR3 is built from 15 residues. V trimming: 9 bases; J trimming: 2 bases; junction bases outside the gene matches: 11. The germline V gene encodes CDR1 MNHEY and CDR2 SVGAGI. The source is a man aged 25 to 40 in good health and CMV-seropositive. The V gene is TRBV6-5, the J gene TRBJ2-3, with TRBD2 matching 7 bases. Material: PBMCs. CDR3 nucleotides: TGTGCCAGTCGTCCCCCAGCGGGGACCACAGATACGCAGTATTTT. Its protein product is CASRPPAGTTDTQYF.